The 12 T cell receptor beta chains below were found in one sample sequenced in a study of shared clonotypes between healthy human individuals. Repertoires were generated with immunoSEQ multiplex PCR, while TCRdb's copy carries only in-frame clones and drops some. The sample includes about a million clones, approximately 76% seen only once; the top ten take approximately 1.3%. Sequencing was done on a sample of memory CD4+ T cells sorted from blood. Subset reported: CD45RA-negative fraction. These receptors were collected from a man younger than 35 in good health.

This clone was counted a single time. V is TRBV7-2 and J is TRBJ1-6, with a tentative D call TRBD1 (5 bases). The V gene lost 4 bases and the J gene lost 6 bases, with 13 bases spanning the gap. The CDR3 length is 15 residues. CDR1 is SGHTA, CDR2 FQGNSA, per germline. The CDR3 sequence is CASSSQGLSNSPLHF. CDR3 coding DNA: TGTGCCAGCAGCTCCCAGGGTTTGTCTAATTCACCCCTCCACTTT.

This clone has a count of ten or more. Other DNA sequences in this specimen translate into the identical CDR3. The rearrangement joins TRBV7-2 to TRBJ1-2, with D unresolved. The length of the CDR3 is 12 residues. V gave up 1 base and J gave up 4 bases, with 4 bases separating them. The V gene's germline CDR1 is SGHTA and CDR2 FQGNSA. The CDR3: CASSLGGYGYTF. The CDR3 coding sequence is TGTGCCAGCAGCTTAGGGGGCTATGGCTACACCTTC.

The J gene is TRBJ2-2, the V gene TRBV5-4; 7 bases match TRBD2. Losses at the gene ends were 4 bases for V and 2 bases for J; bases not matched to a gene: 17. CDR1 and CDR2 from the germline V gene are SGHNT and YYREEE (reference sequence). This CDR3 is 19 amino acids long. CDR3 coding DNA: TGTGCCAGCAGCCGTGGAAGGGGAGGGGCTATAACTAACACCGGGGAGCTGTTTTTT. This encodes CASSRGRGGAITNTGELFF.

The rearrangement uses TRBV6-6 and TRBJ2-2; D unresolved. Trimming shortened V by 6 bases and J by 6 bases, and 5 bases separated the two germline ends. There are 11 residues in the CDR3. Germline CDR1 and CDR2: MNHNY and SVGAGI (reference sequence). As DNA, the CDR3 is TGTGCCAGCAGGAGGTCCGGGGAGCTGTTTTTT. This codes for CASRRSGELFF.

This clone is a singleton in its sample. The V and J genes are TRBV7-9 and TRBJ1-1, with a weak D call TRBD1 (6 bases). The CDR3 has 13 residues. V was pared by 10 bases and J by 1 base, with 13 bases between. The germline CDR1 and CDR2 sequences are SEHNR and FQNEAQ (reference sequence). CDR3 in amino acids: CATTRGPNTEAFF. The CDR3 bases are TGTGCCACGACCAGGGGCCCGAACACTGAAGCTTTCTTT. Full variable domain (rest looked up from reference TRBV7-9 and TRBJ1-1): DTGVSQNPRHKITKRGQNVTFRCDPISEHNRLYWYRQTLGQGPEFLTYFQNEAQLEKSRLLSDRFSAERPKGSFSTLEIQRTEQGDSAMYLCATTRGPNTEAFFGQGTRLTVV.

V gene TRBV10-3 combines with J gene TRBJ2-6; 10 bases match TRBD1. The CDR3 sequence is 16 residues long. Germline CDR1 and CDR2: ENHRY and SYGVKD. V was pared by 11 bases and J by 0 bases, with 7 bases of the junction left unmatched. The CDR3 loop reads CAVSGTGASGANVLTF. In DNA, the CDR3 is TGTGCCGTCTCGGGGACAGGGGCCTCTGGGGCCAACGTCCTGACTTTC.

This chain uses TRBV6-1 with TRBJ2-7; TRBD2 might be the D (6 bases). CDR3 length: 14 residues. The V gene's germline CDR1 is MNHNS and CDR2 SASEGT. Trimming removed 4 bases from V and 0 bases from J, with 10 bases in between. CDR3 bases: TGTGCCAGCAGTGGCGGGGATTTCTCCTACGAGCAGTACTTC. The encoded protein is CASSGGDFSYEQYF.

This chain joins TRBV10-3 and TRBJ2-7, with 7 positions matching TRBD1. Germline V gene sequence: CDR1 ENHRY, CDR2 SYGVKD. There are 15 residues in the CDR3. Trimming cost V 0 bases and J 2 bases; bases outside gene matches: 4. CDR3 sequence reads: CAISESGTAAYEQYF. CDR3 sequence (DNA): TGTGCCATCAGTGAGTCCGGGACAGCTGCCTACGAGCAGTACTTC.

A word on this clone: At one boundary the junction diverges from the germline segment, which might be a read error. Other DNA sequences in the same sample also yield this CDR3. DNA of the CDR3: TGTGCTAGCAGTCAGGGACTAGCGGGAGATACGCAGTATTTT. Residues: CASSQGLAGDTQYF. This chain links TRBV7-7 with TRBJ2-3; 12 bases are a match to TRBD2. The CDR3 is 14 amino acids. In germline, CDR1 is SSHAT, CDR2 FNYEAQ (reference sequence). The full variable domain, in which reference TRBV7-7 and TRBJ2-3 provide the parts outside the CDR3, is GAGVSQSPRYKVTKRGQDVTLRCDPISSHATLYWYQQALGQGPEFLTYFNYEAQPDKSGLPSDRFSAERPEGSISTLTIQRTEQRDSAMYRCASSQGLAGDTQYFGPGTRLTVL.

This clone was counted between two and nine times. The chain is built from TRBV19 and TRBJ2-6; maybe TRBD2 (5 bases). The CDR3 sequence is 14 residues long. The V gene lost 6 bases and the J gene lost 2 bases, with 8 bases spanning the gap. CDR1 is LNHDA, CDR2 SQIVND, per germline (reference sequence). The CDR3 DNA reads as TGTGCCAGTAGCACCGGGGCTGGGGCCAACGTCCTGACTTTC. This sequence encodes CASSTGAGANVLTF.

The V call is TRBV15, the J call TRBJ1-4; the D gene is possibly TRBD1 (5 bases). V lost 3 bases to trimming and J lost 5 bases, with 10 bases between them. The CDR3 consists of 14 residues. CDR1 and CDR2 from the germline V gene are LNHNV and YYDKDF (reference sequence). CDR3: CATSRDIDNEKLFF. DNA of the CDR3: TGTGCCACCAGCAGGGACATTGACAATGAAAAACTGTTTTTT.

The chain couples TRBV28 to TRBJ1-1, with TRBD1 matching 8 bases. With V trimmed by 4 bases and J by 4 bases, 8 bases remained unmatched. From germline, CDR1 is MDHEN and CDR2 SYDVKM. There are 15 residues in the CDR3. CDR3 sequence (DNA): TGTGCCAGCAGTTCCAGGGGGCGAGTTAGCACTGAAGCTTTCTTT. Protein: CASSSRGRVSTEAFF.